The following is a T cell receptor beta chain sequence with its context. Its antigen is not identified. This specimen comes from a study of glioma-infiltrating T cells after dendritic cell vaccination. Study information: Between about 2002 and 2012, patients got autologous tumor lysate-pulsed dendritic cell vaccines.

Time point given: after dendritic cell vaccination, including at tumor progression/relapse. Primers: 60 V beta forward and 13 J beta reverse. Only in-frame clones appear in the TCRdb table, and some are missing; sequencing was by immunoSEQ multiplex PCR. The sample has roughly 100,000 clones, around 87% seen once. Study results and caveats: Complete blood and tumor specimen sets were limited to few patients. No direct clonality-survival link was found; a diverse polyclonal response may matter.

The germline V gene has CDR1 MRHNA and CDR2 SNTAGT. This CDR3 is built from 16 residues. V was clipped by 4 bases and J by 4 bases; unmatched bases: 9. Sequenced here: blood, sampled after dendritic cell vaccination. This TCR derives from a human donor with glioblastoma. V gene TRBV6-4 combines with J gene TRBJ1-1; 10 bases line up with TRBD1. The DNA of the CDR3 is TGTGCCAGCAGTGCGGTCCCGGGACAGGGGTCCACTGAAGCTTTCTTT. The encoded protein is CASSAVPGQGSTEAFF.